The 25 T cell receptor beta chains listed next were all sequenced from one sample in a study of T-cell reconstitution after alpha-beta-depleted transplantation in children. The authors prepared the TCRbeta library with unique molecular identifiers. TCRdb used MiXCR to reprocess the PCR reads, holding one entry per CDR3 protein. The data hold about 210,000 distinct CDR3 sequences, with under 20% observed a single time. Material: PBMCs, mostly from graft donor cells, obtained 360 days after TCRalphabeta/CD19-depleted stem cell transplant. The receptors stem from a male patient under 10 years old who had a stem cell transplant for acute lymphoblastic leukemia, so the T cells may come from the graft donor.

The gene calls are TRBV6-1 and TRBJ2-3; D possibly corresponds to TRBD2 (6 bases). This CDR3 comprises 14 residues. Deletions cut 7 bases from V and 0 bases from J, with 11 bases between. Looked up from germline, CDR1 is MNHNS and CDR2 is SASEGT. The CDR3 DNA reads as TGTGCCAGCAACTCGCGGGGTAGCACAGATACGCAGTATTTT. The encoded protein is CASNSRGSTDTQYF.

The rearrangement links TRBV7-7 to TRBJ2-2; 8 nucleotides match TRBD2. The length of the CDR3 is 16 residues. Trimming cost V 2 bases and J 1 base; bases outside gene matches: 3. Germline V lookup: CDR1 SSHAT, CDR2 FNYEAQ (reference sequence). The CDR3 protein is CASSLILAGNTGELFF. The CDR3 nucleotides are TGTGCCAGCAGCTTAATCCTAGCGGGGAACACCGGGGAGCTGTTTTTT.

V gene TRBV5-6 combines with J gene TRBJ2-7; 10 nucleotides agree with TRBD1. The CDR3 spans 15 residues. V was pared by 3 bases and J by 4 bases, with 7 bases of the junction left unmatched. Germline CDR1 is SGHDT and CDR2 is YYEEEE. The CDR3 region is CASSSRDRGFYEQYF. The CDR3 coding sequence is TGTGCCAGCAGCTCCCGGGACAGGGGTTTTTACGAGCAGTACTTC.

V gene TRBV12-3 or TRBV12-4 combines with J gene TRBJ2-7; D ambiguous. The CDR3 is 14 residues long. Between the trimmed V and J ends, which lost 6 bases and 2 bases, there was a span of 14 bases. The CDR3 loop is CASRVLRLPYEQYF. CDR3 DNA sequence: TGTGCCAGCAGGGTCCTAAGGTTACCCTACGAGCAGTACTTC.

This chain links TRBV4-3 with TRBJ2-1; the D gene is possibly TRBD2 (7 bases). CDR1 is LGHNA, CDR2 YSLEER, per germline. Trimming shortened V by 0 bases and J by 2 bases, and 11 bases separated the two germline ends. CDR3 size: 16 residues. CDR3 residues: CASSQDKGGTYNEQFF. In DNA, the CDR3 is TGCGCCAGCAGCCAAGATAAGGGGGGGACCTACAATGAGCAGTTCTTC.

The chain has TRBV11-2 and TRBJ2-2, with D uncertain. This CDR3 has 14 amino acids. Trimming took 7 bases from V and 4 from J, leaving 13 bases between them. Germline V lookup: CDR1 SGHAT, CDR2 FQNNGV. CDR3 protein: CASNRWGRTGELFF. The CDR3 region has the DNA TGTGCCAGCAACCGCTGGGGTCGCACCGGGGAGCTGTTTTTT.

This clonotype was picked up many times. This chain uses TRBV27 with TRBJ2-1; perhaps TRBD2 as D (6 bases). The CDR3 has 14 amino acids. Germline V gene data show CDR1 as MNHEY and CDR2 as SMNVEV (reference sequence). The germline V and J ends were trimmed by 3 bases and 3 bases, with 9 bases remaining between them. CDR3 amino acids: CASSFRENYNEQFF. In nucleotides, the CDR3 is TGTGCCAGCAGTTTCCGGGAGAACTACAATGAGCAGTTCTTC.

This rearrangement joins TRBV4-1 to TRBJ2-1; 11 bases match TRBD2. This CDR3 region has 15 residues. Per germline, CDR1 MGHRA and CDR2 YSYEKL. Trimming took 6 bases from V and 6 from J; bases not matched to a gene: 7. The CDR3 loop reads CASRGIAGGLNEQFF. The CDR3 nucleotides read TGCGCCAGCAGAGGCATAGCGGGGGGGCTCAATGAGCAGTTCTTC.

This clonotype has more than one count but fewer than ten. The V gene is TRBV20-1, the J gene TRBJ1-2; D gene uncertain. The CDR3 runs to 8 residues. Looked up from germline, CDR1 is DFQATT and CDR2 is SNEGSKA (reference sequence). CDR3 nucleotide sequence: TGCGAGGGAGATGGCTACACCTTC. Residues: CEGDGYTF.

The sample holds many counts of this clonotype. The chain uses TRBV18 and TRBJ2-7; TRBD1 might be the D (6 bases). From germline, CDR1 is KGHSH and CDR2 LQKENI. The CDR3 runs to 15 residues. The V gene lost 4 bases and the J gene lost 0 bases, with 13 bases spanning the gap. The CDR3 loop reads CASSRPTGYSYEQYF. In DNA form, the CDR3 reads TGTGCCAGCTCACGTCCGACAGGCTACTCCTACGAGCAGTACTTC. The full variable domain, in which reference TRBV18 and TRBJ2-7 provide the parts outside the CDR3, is NAGVMQNPRHLVRRRGQEARLRCSPMKGHSHVYWYRQLPEEGLKFMVYLQKENIIDESGMPKERFSAEFPKEGPSILRIQQVVRGDSAAYFCASSRPTGYSYEQYFGPGTRLTVT.

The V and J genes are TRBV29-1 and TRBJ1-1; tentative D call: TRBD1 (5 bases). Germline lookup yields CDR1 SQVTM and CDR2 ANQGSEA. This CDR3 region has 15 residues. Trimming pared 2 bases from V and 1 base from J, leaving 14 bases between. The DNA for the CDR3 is TGCAGCGTTGAATATCAGGGACGGAGGAACACTGAAGCTTTCTTT. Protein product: CSVEYQGRRNTEAFF.

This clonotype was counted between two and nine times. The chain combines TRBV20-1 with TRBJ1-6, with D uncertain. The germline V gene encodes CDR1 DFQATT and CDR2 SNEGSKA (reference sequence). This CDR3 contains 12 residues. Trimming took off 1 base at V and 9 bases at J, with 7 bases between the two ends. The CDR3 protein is CSARVTGSPLHF. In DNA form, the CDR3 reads TGCAGTGCTAGAGTTACGGGTTCACCCCTCCACTTT.

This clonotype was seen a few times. CDR3 nucleotide sequence: TGTGCCAGCAGCGCAGGGACTAGCGGTAGCACAGATACGCAGTATTTT. Encoded protein: CASSAGTSGSTDTQYF. This chain uses TRBV7-8 with TRBJ2-3, with TRBD2 identical over 11 bases. V lost 5 bases, J lost 0 bases, and 4 bases stayed unmatched. This CDR3 is 16 amino acids long. CDR1 is SGHVS, CDR2 FQNEAQ, per germline. The variable domain in full, with the rest retrieved from reference TRBV7-8 and TRBJ2-3, is GAGVSQSPRYKVAKRGQDVALRCDPISGHVSLFWYQQALGQGPEFLTYFQNEAQLDKSGLPSDRFFAERPEGSVSTLKIQRTQQEDSAVYLCASSAGTSGSTDTQYFGPGTRLTVL.

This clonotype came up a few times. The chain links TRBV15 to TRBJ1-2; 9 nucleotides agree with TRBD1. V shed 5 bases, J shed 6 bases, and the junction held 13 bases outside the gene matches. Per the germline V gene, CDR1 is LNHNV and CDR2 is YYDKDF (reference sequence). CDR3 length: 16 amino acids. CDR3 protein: CATSRAQGARLDGYTF. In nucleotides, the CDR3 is TGTGCCACCAGCCGCGCACAGGGGGCAAGATTGGATGGCTACACCTTC. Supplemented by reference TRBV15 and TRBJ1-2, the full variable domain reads DAMVIQNPRYQVTQFGKPVTLSCSQTLNHNVMYWYQQKSSQAPKLLFHYYDKDFNNEADTPDNFQSRRPNTSFCFLDIRSPGLGDTAMYLCATSRAQGARLDGYTFGSGTRLTVV.

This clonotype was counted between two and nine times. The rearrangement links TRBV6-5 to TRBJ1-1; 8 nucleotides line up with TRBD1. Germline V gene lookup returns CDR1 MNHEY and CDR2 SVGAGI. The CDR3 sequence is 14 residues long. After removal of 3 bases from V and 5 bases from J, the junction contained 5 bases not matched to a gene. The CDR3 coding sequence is TGTGCCAGCAGTTATACAGGGGGAAAAACTGAAGCTTTCTTT. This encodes CASSYTGGKTEAFF.

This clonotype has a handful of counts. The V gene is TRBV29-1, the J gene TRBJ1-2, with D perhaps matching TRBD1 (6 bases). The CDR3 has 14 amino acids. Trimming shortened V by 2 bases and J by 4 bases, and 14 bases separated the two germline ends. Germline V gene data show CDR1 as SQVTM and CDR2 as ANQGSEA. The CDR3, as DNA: TGCAGCGTTGAATTAGGGGGTTATGGCTATGGCTACACCTTC. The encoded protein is CSVELGGYGYGYTF.

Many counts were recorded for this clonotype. The CDR3 DNA sequence: TGTGCCAGCAGCTTATTTCCTGGCAGCCTAAATCAGCCCCAGCATTTT. This sequence encodes CASSLFPGSLNQPQHF. V and J are TRBV7-2 and TRBJ1-5; D gene ambiguous. The CDR3 contains 16 residues. V lost 2 bases and J lost 4, with 15 bases in between. Looked up from germline, CDR1 is SGHTA and CDR2 is FQGNSA.

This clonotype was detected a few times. CDR3 loop: CASSAAPGTSGADTQYF. DNA for the CDR3: TGTGCCAGCAGCGCCGCTCCTGGGACTAGCGGGGCAGATACGCAGTATTTT. This rearrangement joins TRBV9 to TRBJ2-3, with 13 bases aligning to TRBD2. The V segment lost 3 bases and the J segment 4 bases; nucleotides outside the gene matches: 8. This CDR3 comprises 17 residues. Germline CDR1 is SGDLS and CDR2 is YYNGEE.

CDR3 loop: CASSSLRASVSYEQYF. CDR3 in DNA: TGTGCCAGCAGTTCTCTGAGGGCGTCGGTCTCCTACGAGCAGTACTTC. The chain joins TRBV6-5 to TRBJ2-7, with D possibly matching TRBD2 (5 bases). This CDR3 spans 16 amino acids. Germline CDR1 MNHEY, CDR2 SVGAGI. V dropped 4 bases and J dropped 0 bases, with 16 bases sitting between them.

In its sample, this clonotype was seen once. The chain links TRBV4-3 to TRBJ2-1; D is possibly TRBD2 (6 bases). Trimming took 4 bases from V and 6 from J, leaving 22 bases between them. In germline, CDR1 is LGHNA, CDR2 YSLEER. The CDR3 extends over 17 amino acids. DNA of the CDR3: TGCGCCAGCAGCCTTCAATTGGGGGAGGCCCAATTCAATGAGCAGTTCTTC. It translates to CASSLQLGEAQFNEQFF.

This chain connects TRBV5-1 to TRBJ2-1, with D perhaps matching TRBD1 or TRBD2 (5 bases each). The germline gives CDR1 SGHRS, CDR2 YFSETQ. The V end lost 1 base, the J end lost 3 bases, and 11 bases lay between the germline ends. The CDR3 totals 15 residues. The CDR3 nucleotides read TGCGCCAGCAGCTTGTTTGTGGGGGACTACAATGAGCAGTTCTTC. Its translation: CASSLFVGDYNEQFF.

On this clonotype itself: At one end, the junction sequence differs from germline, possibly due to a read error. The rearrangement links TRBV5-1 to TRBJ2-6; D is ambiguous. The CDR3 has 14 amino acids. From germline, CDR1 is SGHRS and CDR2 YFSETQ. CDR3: CASSLIYGSNVLTF. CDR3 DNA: TGCGCCAGCAGCTTGATTTATGGGTCCAACGTCCTGACTTTC.

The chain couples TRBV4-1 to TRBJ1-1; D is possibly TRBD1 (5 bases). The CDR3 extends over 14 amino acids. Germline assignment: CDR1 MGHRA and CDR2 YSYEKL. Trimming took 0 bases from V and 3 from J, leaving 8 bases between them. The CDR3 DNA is TGCGCCAGCAGCCAAGAGGGACGGTACACTGAAGCTTTCTTT. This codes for CASSQEGRYTEAFF.

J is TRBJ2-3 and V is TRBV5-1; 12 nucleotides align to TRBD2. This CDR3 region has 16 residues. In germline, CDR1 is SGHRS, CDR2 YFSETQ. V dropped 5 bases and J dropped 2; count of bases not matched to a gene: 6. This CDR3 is CASRLAGGPNTDTQYF. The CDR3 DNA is TGCGCCAGCAGGCTAGCGGGAGGGCCGAACACAGATACGCAGTATTTT.

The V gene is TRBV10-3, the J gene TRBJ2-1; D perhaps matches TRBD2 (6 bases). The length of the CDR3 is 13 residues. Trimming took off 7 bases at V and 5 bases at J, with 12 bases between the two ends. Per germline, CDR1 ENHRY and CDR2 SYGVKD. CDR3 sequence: CAITGREDNEQFF. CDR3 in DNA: TGTGCCATCACGGGCAGGGAGGACAATGAGCAGTTCTTC.